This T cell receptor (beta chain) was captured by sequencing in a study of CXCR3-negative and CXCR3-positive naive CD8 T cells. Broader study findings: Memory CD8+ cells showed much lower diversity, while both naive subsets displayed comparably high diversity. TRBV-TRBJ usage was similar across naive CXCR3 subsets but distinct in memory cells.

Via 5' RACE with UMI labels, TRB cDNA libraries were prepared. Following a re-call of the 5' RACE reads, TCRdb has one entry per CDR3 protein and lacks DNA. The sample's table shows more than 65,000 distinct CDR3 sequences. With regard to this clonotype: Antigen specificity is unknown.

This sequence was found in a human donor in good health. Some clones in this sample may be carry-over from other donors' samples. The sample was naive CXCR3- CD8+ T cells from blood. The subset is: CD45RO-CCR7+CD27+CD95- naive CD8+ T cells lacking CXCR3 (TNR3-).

The CDR3 loop reads CAISDSLGLAGMDEQYF. The gene calls are TRBV10-3 and TRBJ2-7; TCRdb lists TRBD2, though no DNA is available to test this call. Per the germline V gene, CDR1 is ENHRY and CDR2 is SYGVKD. The CDR3 is 17 amino acids.